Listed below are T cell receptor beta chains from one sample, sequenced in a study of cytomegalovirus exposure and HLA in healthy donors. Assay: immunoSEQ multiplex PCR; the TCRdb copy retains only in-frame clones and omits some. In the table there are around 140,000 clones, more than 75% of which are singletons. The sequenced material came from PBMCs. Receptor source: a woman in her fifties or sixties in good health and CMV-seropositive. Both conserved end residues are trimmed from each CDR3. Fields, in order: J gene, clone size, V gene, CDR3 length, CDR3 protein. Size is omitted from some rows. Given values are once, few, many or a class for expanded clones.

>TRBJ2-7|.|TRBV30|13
AWSIGGGYSYEQY
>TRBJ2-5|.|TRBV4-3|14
ASSQGPTAGLETQY
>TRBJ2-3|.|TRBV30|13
AWSLGGPSTDTQY
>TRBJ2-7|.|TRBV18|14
ASSPPGQGFPYEQY
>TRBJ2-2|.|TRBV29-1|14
SVVGTSGRSTGELF
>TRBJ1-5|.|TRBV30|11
AWSEQGNQPQH
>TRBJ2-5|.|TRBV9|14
ASSPTWGRAGETQY
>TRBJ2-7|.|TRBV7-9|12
ASSFTEPSYEQY
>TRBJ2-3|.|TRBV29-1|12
SVEKAAYTDTQY
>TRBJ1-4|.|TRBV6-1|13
ASSDIQGGVEKLF
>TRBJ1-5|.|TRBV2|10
ASSTGNQPQH
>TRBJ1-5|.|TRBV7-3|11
ASSLSQDQPQH
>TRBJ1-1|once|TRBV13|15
ASSEVGVGGAHTEAF
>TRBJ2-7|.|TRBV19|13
ASSITSGSMSEQY
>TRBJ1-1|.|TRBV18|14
ASSGYTGRGNTEAF
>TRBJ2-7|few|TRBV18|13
ASSSGGQTGDEQY
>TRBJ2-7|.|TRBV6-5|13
ASSYSAPGTHEQY
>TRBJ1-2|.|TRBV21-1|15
ASSKAGHPPGGYGYT
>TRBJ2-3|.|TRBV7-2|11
ASSSGGAGAQY
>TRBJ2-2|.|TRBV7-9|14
ASSHETELDTGELF
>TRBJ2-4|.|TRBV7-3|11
ASSPGQGLIQY
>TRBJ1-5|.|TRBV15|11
ATSRRPARPQH
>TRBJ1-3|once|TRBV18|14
ASSPLTTATGNTIY
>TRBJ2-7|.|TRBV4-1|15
ASSQDLAQGQGNEQY
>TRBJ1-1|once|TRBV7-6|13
ASSHAGARNTEAF
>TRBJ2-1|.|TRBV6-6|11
ASRLQGANEQF
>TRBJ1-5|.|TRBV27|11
ASSSEEHQPQH
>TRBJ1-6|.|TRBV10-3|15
AISESGGTAPNSPLH
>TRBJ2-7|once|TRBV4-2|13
ASSQAGQGAYEQY
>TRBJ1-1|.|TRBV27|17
ASTPGGTGGAQGNTEAF
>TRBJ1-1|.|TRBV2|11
ASSETRSAEAF
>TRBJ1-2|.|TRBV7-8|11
ASSPLRSYGYT
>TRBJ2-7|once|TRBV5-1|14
ASSPGLAGVPYEQY